These T cell receptor beta chains were read from a single sample in a study of shared clonotypes between healthy human individuals. The protocol was immunoSEQ multiplex PCR, while the TCRdb copy is restricted to in-frame clones and leaves out a portion. The repertoire holds about 330,000 clones, with 80% to 90% as singletons. The sequenced sample consisted of memory CD8+ T cells sorted from blood. The receptor set was obtained from a man aged 18 to 30 in good health. Both conserved end residues are part of each CDR3. A D gene is named only where the DNA matches it firmly. Rows may omit the clone size; those that give it use once, few, many or a size class.

j_call,cdr3_length,clone_size,d_call,v_call,cdr3_aa,cdr3_nt
TRBJ2-1,15,.,TRBD1,TRBV7-7,CASSLSTGEDNEQFF,TGTGCTAGCAGCTTATCAACAGGGGAAGACAATGAGCAGTTCTTC
TRBJ1-1,14,.,.,TRBV7-8,CASSLVTGTTEAFF,TGTGCCAGCAGCTTAGTAACGGGGACCACTGAAGCTTTCTTT
TRBJ2-1,16,.,TRBD2,TRBV11-2,CASSTYPSGRADEQFF,TGTGCCAGCAGCACCTACCCTAGCGGGAGGGCCGATGAGCAGTTCTTC
TRBJ2-1,16,.,TRBD1,TRBV5-6,CASSLIVETGGDEQFF,TGTGCCAGCAGCTTGATTGTCGAGACAGGGGGCGATGAGCAGTTCTTC
TRBJ2-7,13,.,TRBD2,TRBV5-4,CASSPGRAYEQYF,TGTGCCAGCAGCCCAGGGAGGGCCTACGAGCAGTACTTC
TRBJ2-7,14,.,.,TRBV13,CASSFVGPTYEQYF,TGTGCCAGCAGCTTCGTGGGACCAACATACGAGCAGTACTTC
TRBJ1-5,14,.,TRBD1,TRBV5-1,CASSWGTGWQPQHF,TGCGCCAGCAGCTGGGGGACAGGGTGGCAGCCCCAGCATTTT
TRBJ1-1,15,.,TRBD1,TRBV5-6,CASSLSGTGNTEAFF,TGTGCCAGCAGCTTGTCTGGGACAGGGAACACTGAAGCTTTCTTT
TRBJ2-1,14,.,TRBD1,TRBV5-1,CASSTDRSYNEQFF,TGCGCCAGCAGCACGGACAGGTCCTACAATGAGCAGTTCTTC
TRBJ2-1,15,.,TRBD2,TRBV6-1,CASSELAGGPNEQFF,TGTGCCAGCAGTGAACTAGCGGGAGGGCCGAATGAGCAGTTCTTC
TRBJ1-1,14,.,.,TRBV10-3,CAINTGPMNTEAFF,TGTGCCATCAACACAGGGCCGATGAACACTGAAGCTTTCTTT
TRBJ2-3,17,.,TRBD2,TRBV5-1,CASSLARTSGFTDTQYF,TGCGCCAGCAGCTTGGCGCGGACTAGCGGTTTCACAGATACGCAGTATTTT
TRBJ2-7,14,.,TRBD2,TRBV10-3,CAISDLAETHEQYF,TGTGCCATCAGTGATCTAGCGGAGACCCACGAGCAGTACTTC
TRBJ2-7,17,.,.,TRBV7-9,CASSPSTVWGETYEQYF,TGTGCCAGCAGCCCCTCTACCGTCTGGGGGGAGACCTACGAGCAGTACTTC
TRBJ1-4,11,.,.,TRBV6-6,CASLGNEKLFF,TGTGCCAGCTTGGGGAATGAAAAACTGTTTTTT
TRBJ2-1,19,.,TRBD2,TRBV5-1,CASSLAGTSGRSSYNEQFF,TGCGCCAGCAGCTTGGCCGGGACTAGCGGGAGGAGCTCCTACAATGAGCAGTTCTTC
TRBJ1-2,13,.,.,TRBV28,CASSLGGNYGYTF,TGTGCCAGCAGTTTGGGGGGTAACTATGGCTACACCTTC
TRBJ2-4,14,few,TRBD1,TRBV13,CASSKTGTGDIQYF,TGTGCCAGCAGTAAAACCGGGACAGGGGACATTCAGTACTTC
TRBJ2-3,14,.,TRBD2,TRBV10-1,CASSAGGASDTQYF,TGCGCCAGCAGTGCCGGGGGGGCCTCAGATACGCAGTATTTT
TRBJ1-2,12,.,.,TRBV13,CASSTGYYGYTF,TGTGCCAGCAGCACAGGGTACTATGGCTACACCTTC
TRBJ1-1,15,.,.,TRBV19,CASSIMGVSSTEAFF,TGTGCCAGTAGTATTATGGGGGTATCGAGCACTGAAGCTTTCTTT
TRBJ2-3,12,.,.,TRBV2,CASSDFGDTQYF,TGTGCCAGCAGTGACTTCGGGGATACGCAGTATTTT
TRBJ1-5,14,.,.,TRBV7-2,CASSLVGAGQPQHF,TGTGCCAGCAGCTTAGTAGGGGCAGGTCAGCCCCAGCATTTT
TRBJ2-1,14,.,TRBD1,TRBV2,CASSDGTGVVEQFF,TGTGCCAGCAGTGATGGCACAGGGGTGGTTGAGCAGTTCTTC
TRBJ2-6,19,once,TRBD1,TRBV27,CASSLYRDRGIAGANVLTF,TGTGCCAGCAGTCTCTACCGGGACAGGGGAATCGCTGGGGCCAACGTCCTGACTTTC
TRBJ1-6,15,once,TRBD1,TRBV27,CASSRTGGGNSPLHF,TGTGCCAGCAGTCGCACAGGGGGGGGTAATTCACCCCTCCACTTT
TRBJ2-3,16,.,.,TRBV4-1,CASSHVDRRGTDTQYF,TGCGCCAGCAGCCACGTGGACAGACGAGGCACAGATACGCAGTATTTT
TRBJ1-2,13,.,TRBD1,TRBV29-1,CSVVSDRDYGYTF,TGCAGCGTTGTCAGTGACAGGGACTATGGCTACACCTTC
TRBJ2-7,13,.,.,TRBV19,CASSTGAVYEQYF,TGTGCCAGTAGTACAGGGGCAGTCTACGAGCAGTACTTC
TRBJ1-2,14,.,.,TRBV7-4,CASSLVPSNYGYTF,TGTGCCAGCAGCTTAGTACCGTCTAACTATGGCTACACCTTC
TRBJ1-1,15,.,.,TRBV9,CASSVLQGRDTEAFF,TGTGCCAGCAGCGTCCTTCAGGGCCGGGACACTGAAGCTTTCTTT
TRBJ2-1,18,.,TRBD2,TRBV18,CASSRASKTSGGRGEQFF,TGTGCCAGCTCACGCGCTTCCAAGACTAGCGGGGGAAGGGGTGAGCAGTTCTTC
TRBJ2-4,15,.,.,TRBV6-1,CARGGGALAKNIQYF,TGTGCCAGAGGGGGAGGGGCTCTAGCCAAAAACATTCAGTACTTC
TRBJ2-1,12,.,.,TRBV5-4,CASSPVDQTWFF,TGTGCCAGCAGCCCGGTGGACCAGACTTGGTTCTTC
TRBJ2-5,12,.,.,TRBV10-3,CAISLARGAQYF,TGTGCCATCAGTCTCGCCAGGGGGGCCCAGTACTTC
TRBJ1-1,16,.,.,TRBV5-1,CASSLEGEIMNTEAFF,TGCGCCAGCAGCTTGGAGGGGGAGATTATGAACACTGAAGCTTTCTTT
TRBJ1-4,15,few,TRBD1,TRBV4-1,CASSSGQSTNEKLFF,TGCGCCAGCAGCTCGGGACAGTCAACTAATGAAAAACTGTTTTTT
TRBJ1-1,14,.,.,TRBV5-1,CASSLQGTNTEAFF,TGCGCCAGCAGCTTGCAGGGGACGAACACTGAAGCTTTCTTT
TRBJ2-1,15,.,TRBD1,TRBV29-1,CSVDDRGWSYNEQFF,TGCAGCGTTGACGACAGGGGATGGTCCTACAATGAGCAGTTCTTC
TRBJ1-4,14,few,.,TRBV7-8,CASSLRVENEKLFF,TGTGCCAGCAGCTTAAGAGTGGAGAATGAAAAACTGTTTTTT
TRBJ1-4,15,.,.,TRBV6-5,CASSYSTEGLGELFF,TGTGCCAGCAGTTACTCGACGGAAGGGCTTGGTGAACTGTTTTTT
TRBJ1-6,15,.,.,TRBV2,CASSDVGPKNSPLHF,TGTGCCAGCAGTGACGTGGGGCCGAAGAATTCACCCCTCCACTTT
TRBJ2-7,15,once,.,TRBV9,CASSVSVEGSYEQYF,TGTGCCAGCAGCGTCTCTGTCGAGGGCTCCTACGAGCAGTACTTC
TRBJ2-7,13,.,.,TRBV28,CASSTGLTYEQYF,TGTGCCAGCAGTACCGGGTTAACCTACGAGCAGTACTTC
TRBJ1-1,13,once,.,TRBV6-4,CASSDLPAGGAFF,TGTGCCAGCAGTGACCTACCGGCAGGAGGAGCTTTCTTT
TRBJ2-3,19,.,TRBD2,TRBV6-1,CASSEAWLAGGLRTDTQYF,TGTGCCAGCAGTGAAGCTTGGCTAGCGGGGGGACTACGCACAGATACGCAGTATTTT
TRBJ2-5,11,few,.,TRBV11-2,CASSSQETQYF,TGTGCCAGCAGTTCGCAAGAGACCCAGTACTTC
TRBJ2-7,14,.,TRBD1,TRBV19,CASKPGQGPYEQYF,TGTGCCAGCAAACCGGGACAGGGGCCCTACGAGCAGTACTTC
TRBJ2-1,14,once,TRBD2,TRBV19,CASSAGGAYNEQFF,TGTGCCAGTAGTGCGGGGGGCGCCTACAATGAGCAGTTCTTC
TRBJ2-1,16,.,.,TRBV27,CASRPRPASSYNEQFF,TGTGCCAGTAGGCCCCGTCCGGCGAGCTCCTACAATGAGCAGTTCTTC
TRBJ1-2,14,.,.,TRBV27,CASSLRGAPVGYTF,TGTGCCAGCAGCCTTCGTGGGGCGCCTGTTGGCTACACCTTC
TRBJ2-6,15,.,.,TRBV6-5,CASSFLVEGANVLTF,TGTGCCAGCAGTTTTCTAGTGGAAGGGGCCAACGTCCTGACTTTC
TRBJ2-2,13,.,.,TRBV5-1,CASSRFFTGELFF,TGCGCCAGCAGCCGATTTTTCACCGGGGAGCTGTTTTTT